This T cell receptor beta chain comes out of a study of blood T cell repertoires in COVID-19. Across the study: COVID-19 samples from acute and convalescent phases originated in the United States, Italy and Spain. Sources were T cells, B-cell-depleted T cells, or PBMCs; the material itself was cDNA or gDNA.

The CDR3 contains 14 residues. Per the germline V gene, CDR1 is LNHDA and CDR2 is SQIVND (reference sequence). V shed 6 bases and J shed 2 bases, with 13 bases lying between them. Original methodology: Nucleated cell counts were estimated from reference gene primer amplification. Assay used: immunoSEQ multiplex PCR; TCRdb lists only in-frame clones, some missing. The DNA gave D and trimming, while V, J and clone size come from that table. Of tens of thousands of clones in the sample, 75% to 95% were seen once. This clonotype was obtained from a human donor with active COVID-19. The donor label of this sample is uncertain. V gene TRBV19 combines with J gene TRBJ1-2, with no clear D. The sample consisted of peripheral blood. The CDR3 protein is CASRKQPSNYGYTF. In DNA form, the CDR3 reads TGTGCCAGTAGAAAACAGCCTTCAAACTATGGCTACACCTTC.